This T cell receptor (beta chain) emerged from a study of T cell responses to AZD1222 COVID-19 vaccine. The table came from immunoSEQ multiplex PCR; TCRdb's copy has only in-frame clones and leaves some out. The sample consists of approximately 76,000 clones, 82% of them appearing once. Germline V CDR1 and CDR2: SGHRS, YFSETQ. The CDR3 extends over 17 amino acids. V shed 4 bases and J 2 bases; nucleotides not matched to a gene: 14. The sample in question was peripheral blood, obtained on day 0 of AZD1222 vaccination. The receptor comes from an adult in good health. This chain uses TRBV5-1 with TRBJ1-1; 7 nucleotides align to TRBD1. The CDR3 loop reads CASSPMPAGGINTEAFF. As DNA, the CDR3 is TGCGCCAGCAGCCCGATGCCTGCAGGGGGAATCAACACTGAAGCTTTCTTT.